The T cell receptor beta chain under discussion was sequenced for a study of blood T cell repertoires in COVID-19 (dated by TCRdb to between 2020 and 2021). With respect to the entire study: The collaborator samples originated in the United States, Italy and Spain and spanned the acute and convalescent phases of COVID-19. A de-identified subject ID, COVID-19 status, age in years and sex were almost always included in the sample metadata. The repertoires were made available in a free public database intended to serve as a resource for research on the immune response to SARS-CoV-2. HLA class I and class II types, where available, came from metadata supplied by the sample provider rather than from assay-based typing. The dataset comprised deeply sampled blood TCRbeta repertoires from subjects exposed to, actively infected with, or recovered from COVID-19. The samples were drawn from two sources: the first 160 participants of the ongoing ImmuneRACE study, and 1,254 subjects contributed by 6 global collaborators. The prospective study material was composed of cDNA or gDNA derived from T cells, B-cell-depleted T cells, or PBMCs. Study-wide conclusions, independent of this receptor: The quantity of clinical and demographic metadata differed by source and by participant and was supplied without curation.

TCRbeta CDR3 regions were amplified from genomic DNA using the immunoSEQ Assay, a bias-controlled multiplex PCR. In the source study's methods: The number of nucleated cells in each sample was estimated from the amplification of reference gene primers within the assay. To quantify the absolute abundance of each unique TCRbeta CDR3 rearrangement, sequence reads were collapsed and filtered. Productive Simpson clonality was computed per sample as the square root of Simpson's diversity index over productive rearrangements. TCRdb took this table from immuneACCESS and kept in-frame rearrangements with V and J called. Such tables lack part of the clones; where checked against another copy, unresolved V genes explain under half of the gap, and the rest is unexplained. V, J and clone size were drawn from that table, and D and trimming were deduced from the DNA. The sample yields some 200,000 clones; just under 85% were counted once. The top ten clonotypes cover less than 8% of the sample.

The collaborating institutions used their own protocols to collect whole blood in K2EDTA tubes. For TCRbeta analysis, collaborators shipped samples as frozen whole blood, isolated PBMCs, or DNA extracted from either of those sample types. As regards this clone: Its cognate antigen has yet to be identified. No base quality values were provided; no much bigger clone lies one nucleotide off.

The sequence was obtained from a woman between 45 and 60 years old with active or convalescent COVID-19. Sequenced material: peripheral blood.

The CDR3 loop reads CASSLDRQAEDTEAFF. The sequenced DNA: TGTGCCAGCAGCTTGGATCGACAGGCCGAGGACACTGAAGCTTTCTTT. The V and J segments used are TRBV5-6 and TRBJ1-1; TRBD1 is perhaps the D gene, given 6 matching bases. Its CDR3 holds 16 amino acids, cysteine through phenylalanine. Only CDR3 DNA is held: 48 bases, read in frame from base 1. From the germline V gene, CDR1 is SGHDT and CDR2 is YYEEEE. V loses 0 bases, J loses 3 bases, and the germline ends lie 15 bases apart.